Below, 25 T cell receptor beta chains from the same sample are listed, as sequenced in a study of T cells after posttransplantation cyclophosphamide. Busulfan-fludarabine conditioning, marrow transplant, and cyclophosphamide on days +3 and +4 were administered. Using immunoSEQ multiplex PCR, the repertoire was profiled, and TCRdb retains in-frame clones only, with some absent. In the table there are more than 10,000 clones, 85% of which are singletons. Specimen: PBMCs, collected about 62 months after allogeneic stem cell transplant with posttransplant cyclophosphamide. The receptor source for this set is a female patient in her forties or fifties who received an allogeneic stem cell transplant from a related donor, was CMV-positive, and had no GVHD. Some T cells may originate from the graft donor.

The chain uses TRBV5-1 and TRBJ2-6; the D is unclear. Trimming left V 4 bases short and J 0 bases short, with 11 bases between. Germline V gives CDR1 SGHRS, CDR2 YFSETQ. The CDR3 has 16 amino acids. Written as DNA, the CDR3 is TGCGCCAGCAGCCTCGAACTAAACTCTGGGGCCAACGTCCTGACTTTC. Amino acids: CASSLELNSGANVLTF.

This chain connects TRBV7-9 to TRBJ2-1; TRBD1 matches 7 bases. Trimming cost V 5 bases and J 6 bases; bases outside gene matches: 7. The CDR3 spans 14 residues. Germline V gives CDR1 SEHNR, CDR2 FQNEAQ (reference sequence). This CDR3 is CASSRTTGPNEQFF. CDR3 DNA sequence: TGTGCCAGCAGCCGCACGACAGGGCCCAATGAGCAGTTCTTC.

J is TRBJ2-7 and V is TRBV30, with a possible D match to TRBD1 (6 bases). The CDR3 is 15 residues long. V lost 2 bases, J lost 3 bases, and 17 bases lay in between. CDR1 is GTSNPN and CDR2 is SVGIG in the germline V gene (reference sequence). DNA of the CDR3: TGTGCCTGGAGTCTCCGGGACACCGGGATCTACGAGCAGTACTTC. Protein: CAWSLRDTGIYEQYF.

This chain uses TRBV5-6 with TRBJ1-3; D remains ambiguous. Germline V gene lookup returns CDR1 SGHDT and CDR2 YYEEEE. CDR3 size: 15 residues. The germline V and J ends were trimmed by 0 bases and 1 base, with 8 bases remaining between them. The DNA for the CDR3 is TGTGCCAGCAGCTTGGCGGGCGGGTCTGGAAACACCATATATTTT. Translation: CASSLAGGSGNTIYF.

The CDR3 reads CASSLFAGNEQFF. Here the CDR3 DNA reads TGTGCCAGCAGCCTTTTTGCCGGCAATGAGCAGTTCTTC. The chain uses TRBV6-5 and TRBJ2-1, with D unresolved. The CDR3 has 13 residues. Germline V gene data show CDR1 as MNHEY and CDR2 as SVGAGI. Trimming removed 6 bases at V and 6 bases at J, with 12 bases between.

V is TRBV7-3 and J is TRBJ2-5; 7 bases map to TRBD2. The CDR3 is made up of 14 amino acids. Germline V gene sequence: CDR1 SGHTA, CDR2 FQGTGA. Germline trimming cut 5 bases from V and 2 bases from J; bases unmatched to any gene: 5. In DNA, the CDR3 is TGTGCCAGCAGCCAAACCGGGGGGCAAGAGACCCAGTACTTC. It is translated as CASSQTGGQETQYF.

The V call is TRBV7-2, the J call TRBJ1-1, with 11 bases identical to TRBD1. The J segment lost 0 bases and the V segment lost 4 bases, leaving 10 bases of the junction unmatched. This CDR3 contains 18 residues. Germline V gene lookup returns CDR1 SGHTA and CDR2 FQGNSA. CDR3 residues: CASSWTGQGVGVNTEAFF. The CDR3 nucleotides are TGTGCCAGCAGCTGGACGGGACAGGGGGTAGGGGTGAACACTGAAGCTTTCTTT.

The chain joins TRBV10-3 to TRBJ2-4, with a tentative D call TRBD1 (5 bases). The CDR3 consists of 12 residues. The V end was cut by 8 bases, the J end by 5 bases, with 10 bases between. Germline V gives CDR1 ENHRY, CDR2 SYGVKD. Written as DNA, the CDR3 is TGTGCCATCGGCGACAGCGAAAACATTCAGTACTTC. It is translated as CAIGDSENIQYF.

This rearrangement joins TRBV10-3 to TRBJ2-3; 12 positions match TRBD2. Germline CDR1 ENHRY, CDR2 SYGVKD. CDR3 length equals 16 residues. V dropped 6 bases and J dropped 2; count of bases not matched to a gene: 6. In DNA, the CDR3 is TGTGCCATCAGAGTACTAGCGGGAGGCATCACAGATACGCAGTATTTT. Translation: CAIRVLAGGITDTQYF.

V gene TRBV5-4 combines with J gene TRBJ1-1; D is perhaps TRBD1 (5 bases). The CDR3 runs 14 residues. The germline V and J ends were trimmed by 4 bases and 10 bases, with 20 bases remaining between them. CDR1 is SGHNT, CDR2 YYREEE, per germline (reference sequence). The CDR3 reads CASSLQGSNKGAFF. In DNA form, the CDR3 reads TGTGCCAGCAGCCTCCAGGGCAGCAATAAGGGAGCTTTCTTT.

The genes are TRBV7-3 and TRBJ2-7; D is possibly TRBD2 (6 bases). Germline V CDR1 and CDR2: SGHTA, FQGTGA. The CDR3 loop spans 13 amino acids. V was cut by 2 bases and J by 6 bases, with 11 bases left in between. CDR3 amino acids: CASSLGDLAEQYF. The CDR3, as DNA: TGTGCCAGCAGCTTAGGGGACTTGGCCGAGCAGTACTTC.

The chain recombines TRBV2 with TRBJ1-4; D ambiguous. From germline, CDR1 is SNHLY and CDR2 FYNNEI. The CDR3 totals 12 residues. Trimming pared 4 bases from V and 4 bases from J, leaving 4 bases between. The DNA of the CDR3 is TGTGCCAGCAGTGTCCTTAATGAAAAACTGTTTTTT. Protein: CASSVLNEKLFF. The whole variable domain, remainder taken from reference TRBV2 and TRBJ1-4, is EPEVTQTPSHQVTQMGQEVILRCVPISNHLYFYWYRQILGQKVEFLVSFYNNEISEKSEIFDDQFSVERPDGSNFTLKIRSTKLEDSAMYFCASSVLNEKLFFGSGTQLSVL.

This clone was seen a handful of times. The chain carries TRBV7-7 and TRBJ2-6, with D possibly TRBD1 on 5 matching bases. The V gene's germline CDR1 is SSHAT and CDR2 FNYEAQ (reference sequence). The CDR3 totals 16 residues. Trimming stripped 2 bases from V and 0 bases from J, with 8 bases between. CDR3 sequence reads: CASSLQGPSGANVLTF. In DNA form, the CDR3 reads TGTGCCAGCAGCTTACAGGGCCCCTCTGGGGCCAACGTCCTGACTTTC. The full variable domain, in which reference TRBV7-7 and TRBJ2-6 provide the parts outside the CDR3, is GAGVSQSPRYKVTKRGQDVTLRCDPISSHATLYWYQQALGQGPEFLTYFNYEAQPDKSGLPSDRFSAERPEGSISTLTIQRTEQRDSAMYRCASSLQGPSGANVLTFGAGSRLTVL.

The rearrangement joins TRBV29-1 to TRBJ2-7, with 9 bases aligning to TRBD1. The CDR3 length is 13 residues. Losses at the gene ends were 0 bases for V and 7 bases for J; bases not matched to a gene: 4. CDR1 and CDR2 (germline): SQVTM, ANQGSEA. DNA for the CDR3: TGCAGCGTTGAAGATAGGACAGGGGAGGAGCAGTACTTC. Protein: CSVEDRTGEEQYF.

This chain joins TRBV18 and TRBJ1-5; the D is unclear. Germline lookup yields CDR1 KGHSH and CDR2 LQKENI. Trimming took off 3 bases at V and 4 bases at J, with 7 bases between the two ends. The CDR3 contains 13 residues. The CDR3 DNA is TGTGCCAGCTCACCCGGAGGGAATCAGCCCCAGCATTTT. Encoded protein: CASSPGGNQPQHF.

CDR3 nucleotide sequence: TGTGCCAGCGGGGGCCGCCATACGCAGTATTTT. Encoded protein: CASGGRHTQYF. This chain links TRBV27 with TRBJ2-3, with D possibly TRBD1 on 6 matching bases. V lost 8 bases, J lost 7 bases, and 10 bases lay in between. Germline lookup yields CDR1 MNHEY and CDR2 SMNVEV (reference sequence). This CDR3 spans 11 amino acids.

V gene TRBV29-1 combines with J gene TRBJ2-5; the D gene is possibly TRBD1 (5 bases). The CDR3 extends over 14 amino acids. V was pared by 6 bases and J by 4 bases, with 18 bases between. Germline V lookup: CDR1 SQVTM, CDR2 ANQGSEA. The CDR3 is CSVESGFDRETQYF. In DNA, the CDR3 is TGCAGCGTAGAGTCAGGGTTCGACCGAGAGACCCAGTACTTC.

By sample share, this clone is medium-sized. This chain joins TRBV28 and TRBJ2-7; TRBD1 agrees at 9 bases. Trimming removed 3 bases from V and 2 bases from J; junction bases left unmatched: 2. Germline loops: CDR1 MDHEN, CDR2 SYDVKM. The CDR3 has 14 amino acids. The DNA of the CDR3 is TGTGCCAGCAGTTTGGGACAGGGCCCCTACGAGCAGTACTTC. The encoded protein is CASSLGQGPYEQYF.

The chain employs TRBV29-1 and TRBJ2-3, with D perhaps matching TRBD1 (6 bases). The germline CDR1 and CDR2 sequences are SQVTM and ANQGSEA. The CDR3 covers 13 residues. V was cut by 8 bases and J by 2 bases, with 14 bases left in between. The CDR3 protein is CSFSSGDTDTQYF. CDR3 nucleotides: TGCAGCTTTTCTTCAGGGGACACAGATACGCAGTATTTT.

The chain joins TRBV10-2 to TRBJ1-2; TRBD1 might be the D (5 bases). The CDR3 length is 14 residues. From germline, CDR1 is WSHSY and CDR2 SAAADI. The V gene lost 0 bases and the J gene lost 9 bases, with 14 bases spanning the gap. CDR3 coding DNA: TGCGCCAGCAGTGAGTCGGGAGGGGAGGAAAGCTACACCTTC. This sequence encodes CASSESGGEESYTF.

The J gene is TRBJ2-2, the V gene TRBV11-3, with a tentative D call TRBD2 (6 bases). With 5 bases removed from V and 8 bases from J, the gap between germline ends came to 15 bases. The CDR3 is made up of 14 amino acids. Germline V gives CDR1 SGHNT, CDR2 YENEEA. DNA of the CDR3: TGTGCCAGCAGCGCGGGGCTGCGCAGTGGGGAGCTGTTTTTT. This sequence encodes CASSAGLRSGELFF. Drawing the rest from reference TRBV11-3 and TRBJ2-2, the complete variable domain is EAGVVQSPRYKIIEKKQPVAFWCNPISGHNTLYWYLQNLGQGPELLIRYENEEAVDDSQLPKDRFSAERLKGVDSTLKIQPAELGDSAVYLCASSAGLRSGELFFGEGSRLTVL.

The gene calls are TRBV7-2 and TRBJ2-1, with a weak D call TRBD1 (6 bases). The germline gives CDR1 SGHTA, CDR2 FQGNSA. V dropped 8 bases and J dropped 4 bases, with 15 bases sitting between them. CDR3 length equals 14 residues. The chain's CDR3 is CASHRDPGYNEQFF. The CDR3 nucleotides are TGTGCCAGCCACAGGGACCCGGGATACAATGAGCAGTTCTTC.

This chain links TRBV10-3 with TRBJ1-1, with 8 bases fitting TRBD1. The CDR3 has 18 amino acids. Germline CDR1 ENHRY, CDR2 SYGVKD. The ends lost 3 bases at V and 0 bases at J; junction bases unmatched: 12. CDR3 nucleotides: TGTGCCATCAGTGAAGGTGGACAGGGATTAACTATGAACACTGAAGCTTTCTTT. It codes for CAISEGGQGLTMNTEAFF.

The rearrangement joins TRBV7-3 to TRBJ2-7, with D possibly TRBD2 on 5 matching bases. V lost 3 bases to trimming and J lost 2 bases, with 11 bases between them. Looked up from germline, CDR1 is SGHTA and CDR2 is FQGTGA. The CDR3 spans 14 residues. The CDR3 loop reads CASSFSGAPYEQYF. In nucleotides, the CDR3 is TGTGCCAGCAGCTTCAGCGGAGCTCCCTACGAGCAGTACTTC. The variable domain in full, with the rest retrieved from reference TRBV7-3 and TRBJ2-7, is GAGVSQTPSNKVTEKGKYVELRCDPISGHTALYWYRQSLGQGPEFLIYFQGTGAADDSGLPNDRFFAVRPEGSVSTLKIQRTERGDSAVYLCASSFSGAPYEQYFGPGTRLTVT.

This CDR3 reads CASSPLQASDEQYF. Written as DNA, the CDR3 is TGTGCCAGCAGCCCTCTACAGGCTTCCGACGAGCAGTACTTC. The chain joins TRBV9 to TRBJ2-7; TRBD1 might be the D (5 bases). CDR1 is SGDLS and CDR2 is YYNGEE in the germline V gene. The CDR3 is 14 residues long. Trimming stripped 4 bases from V and 5 bases from J, with 16 bases between.